This T cell receptor (beta chain) was documented in a study of identical twins. This clonotype was observed a few times. The antigen is undetermined. Whole-study findings and limits: Low generation probability was overrepresented in out-of-frame alpha sequences shared by twins. The degree of excess twin sharing was weaker in beta out-of-frame sequences. The study based its conclusions on cross-sectional statistical analysis and did not follow the same donors.

Germline values: CDR1 SGHTA, CDR2 FQGNSA. The junction had 10 bases not matched to a gene; V was cut back by 2 bases and J by 7 bases. This CDR3 comprises 16 residues. Template switching added a universal primer site, and cDNA bore unique molecular identifiers. TCRdb reprocessed the 5' RACE reads with MiXCR, giving one entry per CDR3 protein. The sample records a few hundred thousand distinct CDR3 sequences, 9.6% being singletons. The sample also formed part of further work on yellow fever vaccine responses in identical twins.

The sequence derives from a woman aged 18-29 years in good health. Sample: PBMCs. The chain has TRBV7-2 and TRBJ2-1, with 8 bases aligning to TRBD2. The CDR3 sequence: CASSLFLAGLENEQFF. In DNA, the CDR3 is TGTGCCAGCAGCTTATTTTTAGCGGGGTTAGAAAATGAGCAGTTCTTC.